The 8 T cell receptor beta chains presented below share a single source sample, sequenced in a study of blood T cell repertoires in COVID-19. Using immunoSEQ multiplex PCR, the repertoire was profiled, and TCRdb retains in-frame clones only, with some absent. There are 150,000 to 200,000 clones in the sample; about 90% occur only once, and roughly 7% lies in the top ten. The sequenced sample was PBMCs or T cells enriched from blood (not recorded which). All receptors derive from a woman aged 45-65 years who had recovered from COVID-19.

The chain links TRBV27 to TRBJ1-1, with TRBD1 as a possible D gene (6 bases). Germline V gene sequence: CDR1 MNHEY, CDR2 SMNVEV (reference sequence). The CDR3 has 16 amino acids. With 4 bases removed from V and 4 bases from J, the gap between germline ends came to 19 bases. CDR3 loop: CASSSNGGGLFTEAFF. CDR3 DNA sequence: TGTGCCAGCAGTTCGAACGGCGGGGGCTTGTTCACTGAAGCTTTCTTT.

The rearrangement joins TRBV12-5 to TRBJ2-6; D might be TRBD1 (6 bases). Germline CDR1 LGHNT, CDR2 FRNRAP. The ends were cut back, 6 bases at V and 11 bases at J, with 20 bases in the middle. The CDR3 length is 15 residues. In nucleotides, the CDR3 is TGTGCTAGTGGCTCGGGGCAGGGGAACCCCGACGTCCTGACTTTC. Its translation is CASGSGQGNPDVLTF.

This clone was picked up one time. The chain employs TRBV7-3 and TRBJ2-3, with 8 nucleotides matching TRBD1. The length of the CDR3 is 11 residues. Germline values: CDR1 SGHTA, CDR2 FQGTGA. The junction had 4 bases not matched to a gene; V was cut back by 5 bases and J by 12 bases. CDR3 in amino acids: CASSAGGPQYF. CDR3 nucleotide sequence: TGTGCCAGCAGCGCAGGGGGCCCTCAGTATTTT. Together with reference TRBV7-3 and TRBJ2-3, the CDR3 gives the full variable domain: GAGVSQTPSNKVTEKGKYVELRCDPISGHTALYWYRQSLGQGPEFLIYFQGTGAADDSGLPNDRFFAVRPEGSVSTLKIQRTERGDSAVYLCASSAGGPQYFGPGTRLTVL.

The chain has TRBV27 and TRBJ1-6, with D possibly being TRBD1 (5 bases). The V gene's germline CDR1 is MNHEY and CDR2 SMNVEV (reference sequence). The CDR3 is 18 amino acids. Trimming stripped 3 bases from V and 0 bases from J, with 15 bases between. The CDR3 bases are TGTGCCAGCAGTTTGGGGACCGGGAGTTTCTCCTATAATTCACCCCTCCACTTT. Protein sequence: CASSLGTGSFSYNSPLHF.

The CDR3 coding sequence is TGTGCCAGCAGCAAAGGGGCTAGCGGCCAATACAATGAGCAGTTCTTC. Protein: CASSKGASGQYNEQFF. The V and J genes are TRBV21-1 and TRBJ2-1; TRBD2 is the table's D call, not checked against the DNA. TRBV21-1 is a recognized pseudogene. The CDR3 is made up of 16 amino acids.

This chain links TRBV6-2 or TRBV6-3 with TRBJ1-1; maybe TRBD1 (6 bases). Germline V CDR1 and CDR2: MNHEY, SVGEGT. The germline V and J ends were trimmed by 6 bases and 5 bases, with 19 bases remaining between them. The length of the CDR3 is 15 residues. The CDR3 loop is CASSLKQGVGTEAFF. The CDR3 DNA is TGTGCCAGCAGCCTGAAACAGGGAGTAGGGACTGAAGCTTTCTTT.

This chain uses TRBV10-3 with TRBJ2-1; D possibly corresponds to TRBD1 (5 bases). CDR3 length: 15 amino acids. The V gene's germline CDR1 is ENHRY and CDR2 SYGVKD. The ends were cut back, 2 bases at V and 4 bases at J, with 12 bases in the middle. CDR3 in amino acids: CAISEPTKGYNEQFF. Here the CDR3 DNA reads TGTGCCATCAGTGAGCCGACCAAGGGGTACAATGAGCAGTTCTTC.

The rearrangement uses TRBV5-1 and TRBJ1-4; maybe TRBD1 (6 bases). The V end was cut by 4 bases, the J end by 5 bases, with 12 bases between. The CDR3 contains 14 residues. The germline V gene has CDR1 SGHRS and CDR2 YFSETQ. The DNA of the CDR3 is TGCGCCAGCAGCGAGGGACATAAAAATGAAAAACTGTTTTTT. This sequence encodes CASSEGHKNEKLFF.